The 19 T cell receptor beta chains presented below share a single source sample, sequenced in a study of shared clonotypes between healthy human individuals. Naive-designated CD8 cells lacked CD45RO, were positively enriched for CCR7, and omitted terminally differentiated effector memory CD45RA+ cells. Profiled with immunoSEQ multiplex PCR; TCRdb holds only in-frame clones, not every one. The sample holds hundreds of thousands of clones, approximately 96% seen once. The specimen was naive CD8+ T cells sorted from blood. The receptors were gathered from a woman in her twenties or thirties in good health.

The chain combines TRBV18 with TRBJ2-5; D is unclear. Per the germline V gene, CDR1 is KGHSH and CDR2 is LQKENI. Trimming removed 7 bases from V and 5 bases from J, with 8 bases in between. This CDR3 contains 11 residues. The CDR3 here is CASFAGETQYF. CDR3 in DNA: TGTGCCAGCTTTGCCGGGGAGACCCAGTACTTC.

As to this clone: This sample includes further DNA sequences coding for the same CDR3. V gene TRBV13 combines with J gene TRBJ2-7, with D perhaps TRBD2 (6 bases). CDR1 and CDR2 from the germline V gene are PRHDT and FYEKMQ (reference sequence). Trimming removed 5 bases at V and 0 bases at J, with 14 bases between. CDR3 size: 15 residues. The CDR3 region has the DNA TGTGCCAGCAGCCTTGGAGGGGCGGGCTCCTACGAGCAGTACTTC. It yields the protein CASSLGGAGSYEQYF.

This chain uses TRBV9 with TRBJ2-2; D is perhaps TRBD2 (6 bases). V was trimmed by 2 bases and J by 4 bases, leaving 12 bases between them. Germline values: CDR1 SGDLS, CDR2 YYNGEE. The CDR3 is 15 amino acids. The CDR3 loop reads CASSVGGESTGELFF. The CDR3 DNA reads TGTGCCAGCAGCGTGGGGGGAGAATCCACCGGGGAGCTGTTTTTT.

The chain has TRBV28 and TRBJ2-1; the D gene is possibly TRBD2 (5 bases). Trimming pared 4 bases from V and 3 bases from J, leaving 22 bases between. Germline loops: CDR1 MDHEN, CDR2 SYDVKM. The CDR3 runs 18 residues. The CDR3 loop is CASSSQRGRTPRYNEQFF. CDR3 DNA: TGTGCCAGCAGTTCCCAACGAGGCCGGACTCCCCGCTACAATGAGCAGTTCTTC.

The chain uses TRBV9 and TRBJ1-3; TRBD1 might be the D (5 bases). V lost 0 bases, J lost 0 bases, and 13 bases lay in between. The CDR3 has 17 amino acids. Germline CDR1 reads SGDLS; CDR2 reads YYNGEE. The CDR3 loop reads CASSVGPDRTSGNTIYF. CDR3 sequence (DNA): TGTGCCAGCAGCGTAGGCCCTGACAGAACCTCTGGAAACACCATATATTTT.

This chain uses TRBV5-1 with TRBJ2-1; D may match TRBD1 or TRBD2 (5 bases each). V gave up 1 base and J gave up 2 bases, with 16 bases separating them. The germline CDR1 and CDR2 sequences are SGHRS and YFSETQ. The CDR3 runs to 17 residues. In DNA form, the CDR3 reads TGCGCCAGCAGCTTGTTGGGCGGGTGGGGCGCCTACAATGAGCAGTTCTTC. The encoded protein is CASSLLGGWGAYNEQFF.

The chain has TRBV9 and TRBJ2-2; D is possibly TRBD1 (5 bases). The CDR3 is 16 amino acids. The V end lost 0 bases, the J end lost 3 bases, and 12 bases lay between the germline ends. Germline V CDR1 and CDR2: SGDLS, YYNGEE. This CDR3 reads CASSVGWGSYTGELFF. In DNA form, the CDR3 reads TGTGCCAGCAGCGTAGGTTGGGGCTCCTACACCGGGGAGCTGTTTTTT.

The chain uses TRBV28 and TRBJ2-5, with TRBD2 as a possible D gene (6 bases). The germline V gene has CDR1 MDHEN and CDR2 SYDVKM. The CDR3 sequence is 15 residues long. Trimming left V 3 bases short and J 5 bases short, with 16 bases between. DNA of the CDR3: TGTGCCAGCAGTTTTGGAGGGGTTAGGTGGGAGACCCAGTACTTC. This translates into CASSFGGVRWETQYF.

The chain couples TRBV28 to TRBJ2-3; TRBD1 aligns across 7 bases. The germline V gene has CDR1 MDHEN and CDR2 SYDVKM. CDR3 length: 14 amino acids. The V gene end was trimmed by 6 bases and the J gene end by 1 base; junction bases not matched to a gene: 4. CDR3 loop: CASRYRGGTDTQYF. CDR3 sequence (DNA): TGTGCCAGCAGGTACAGGGGTGGCACAGATACGCAGTATTTT.

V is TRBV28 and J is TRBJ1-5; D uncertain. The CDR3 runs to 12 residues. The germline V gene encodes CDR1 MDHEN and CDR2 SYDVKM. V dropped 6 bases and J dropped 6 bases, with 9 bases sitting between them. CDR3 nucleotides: TGTGCCAGCAGACCGGACGGTCAGCCCCAGCATTTT. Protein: CASRPDGQPQHF.

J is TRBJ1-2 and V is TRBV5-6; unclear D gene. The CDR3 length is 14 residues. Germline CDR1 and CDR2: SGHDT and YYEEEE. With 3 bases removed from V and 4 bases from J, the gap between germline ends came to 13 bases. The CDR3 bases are TGTGCCAGCAGCTCGGATTGGGCGGTCTATGGCTACACCTTC. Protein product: CASSSDWAVYGYTF.

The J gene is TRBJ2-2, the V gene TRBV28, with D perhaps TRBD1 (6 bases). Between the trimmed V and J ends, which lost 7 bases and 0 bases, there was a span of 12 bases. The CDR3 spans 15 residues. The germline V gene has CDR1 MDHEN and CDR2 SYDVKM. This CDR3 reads CASNPGQSNTGELFF. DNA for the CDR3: TGTGCCAGCAACCCCGGACAGTCGAACACCGGGGAGCTGTTTTTT.

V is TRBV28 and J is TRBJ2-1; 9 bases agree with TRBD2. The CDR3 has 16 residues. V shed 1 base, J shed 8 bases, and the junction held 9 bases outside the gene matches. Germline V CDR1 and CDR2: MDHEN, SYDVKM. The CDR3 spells CASSLSLAGVSDEQFF. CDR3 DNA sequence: TGTGCCAGCAGTTTATCGTTAGCGGGAGTGTCGGATGAGCAGTTCTTC.

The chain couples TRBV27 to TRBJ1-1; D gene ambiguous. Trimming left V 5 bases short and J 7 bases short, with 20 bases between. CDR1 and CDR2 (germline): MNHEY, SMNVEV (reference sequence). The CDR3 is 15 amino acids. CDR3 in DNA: TGTGCCAGCAGTCCACCAGCGGTGTCTACCTTTGAAGCTTTCTTT. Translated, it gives CASSPPAVSTFEAFF.

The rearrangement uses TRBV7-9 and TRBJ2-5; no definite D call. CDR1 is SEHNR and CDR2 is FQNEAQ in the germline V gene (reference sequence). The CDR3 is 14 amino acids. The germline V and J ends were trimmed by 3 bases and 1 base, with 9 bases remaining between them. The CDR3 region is CASSFGDIQETQYF. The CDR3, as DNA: TGTGCCAGCAGCTTCGGAGATATCCAAGAGACCCAGTACTTC.

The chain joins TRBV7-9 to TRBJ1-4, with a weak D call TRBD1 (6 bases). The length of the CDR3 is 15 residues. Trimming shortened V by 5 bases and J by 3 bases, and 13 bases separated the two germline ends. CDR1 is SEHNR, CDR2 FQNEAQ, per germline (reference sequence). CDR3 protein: CASSATGPANEKLFF. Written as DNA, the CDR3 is TGTGCCAGCAGCGCAACAGGGCCCGCTAATGAAAAACTGTTTTTT.

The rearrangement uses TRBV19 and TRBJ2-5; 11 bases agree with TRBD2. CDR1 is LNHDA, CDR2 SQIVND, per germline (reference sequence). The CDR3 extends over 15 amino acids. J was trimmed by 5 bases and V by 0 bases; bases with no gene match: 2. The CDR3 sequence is CASSIEASGRETQYF. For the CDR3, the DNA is TGTGCCAGTAGTATAGAGGCTAGCGGGAGGGAGACCCAGTACTTC.

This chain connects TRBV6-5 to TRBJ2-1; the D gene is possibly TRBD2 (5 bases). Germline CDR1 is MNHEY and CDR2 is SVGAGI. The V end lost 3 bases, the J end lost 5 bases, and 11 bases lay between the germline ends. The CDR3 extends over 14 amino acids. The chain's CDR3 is CASSYTGLNNEQFF. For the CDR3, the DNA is TGTGCCAGCAGTTATACGGGATTGAACAATGAGCAGTTCTTC.

The CDR3 DNA follows: TGTGCCAGCAGCCAAGGGGCGGGGAGCTCCTACGAGCAGTACTTC. Translation: CASSQGAGSSYEQYF. This chain connects TRBV4-2 to TRBJ2-7, with D possibly being TRBD2 (6 bases). This CDR3 comprises 15 residues. V was shortened by 1 base and J by 0 bases, with 10 bases between the two germline ends. Germline V gives CDR1 LGHNA, CDR2 YNFKEQ.